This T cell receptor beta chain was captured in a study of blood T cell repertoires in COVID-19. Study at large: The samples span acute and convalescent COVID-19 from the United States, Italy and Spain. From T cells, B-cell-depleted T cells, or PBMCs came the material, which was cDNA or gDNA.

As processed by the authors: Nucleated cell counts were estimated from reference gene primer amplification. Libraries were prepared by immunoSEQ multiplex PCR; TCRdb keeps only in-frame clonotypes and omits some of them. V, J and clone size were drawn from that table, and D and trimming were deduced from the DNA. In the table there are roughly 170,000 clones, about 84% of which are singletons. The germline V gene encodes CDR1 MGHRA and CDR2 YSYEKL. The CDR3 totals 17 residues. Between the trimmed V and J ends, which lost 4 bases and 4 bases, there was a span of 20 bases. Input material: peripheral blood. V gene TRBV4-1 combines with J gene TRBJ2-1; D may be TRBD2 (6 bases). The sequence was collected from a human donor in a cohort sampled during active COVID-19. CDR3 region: CASSLNPRRGQYNEQFF. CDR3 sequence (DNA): TGCGCCAGCAGCCTCAACCCTCGGCGGGGCCAATACAATGAGCAGTTCTTC.